One and the same sample provided the 12 T cell receptor beta chains below, sequenced in a study of CD8+ T cells in alopecia areata. The treatment here: oral pan-JAK inhibitor, 5-10 mg twice daily. After isolation, RNA underwent reverse transcription to generate cDNA as the sequencing template. Clones were sequenced by immunoSEQ multiplex PCR, and TCRdb holds only the in-frame ones, with some missing. The sample records more than 150,000 clones, approximately 51% being singletons. The source was CD8+ T cells sorted from blood, collected at week 52, from a patient treated with tofacitinib. Every receptor here comes from a human donor with alopecia areata.

The chain couples TRBV5-6 to TRBJ2-7; D gene ambiguous. This CDR3 has 14 residues. V shed 1 base and J shed 3 bases, with 11 bases lying between them. Per germline, CDR1 SGHDT and CDR2 YYEEEE. CDR3 region: CASSLSDTYYEQYF. CDR3 DNA sequence: TGTGCCAGCAGCTTGTCAGACACGTACTACGAGCAGTACTTC.

This clone was observed a few times. The chain uses TRBV4-3 and TRBJ2-3; TRBD2 aligns across 10 bases. This CDR3 has 18 residues. The V and J ends lost 1 base and 5 bases, in that order; junction bases with no gene match: 12. Germline V CDR1 and CDR2: LGHNA, YSLEER. The CDR3 loop is CASSQGPLLAGAEDTQYF. CDR3 DNA: TGCGCCAGCAGCCAAGGGCCCCTCCTAGCGGGGGCCGAAGATACGCAGTATTTT.

The chain employs TRBV13 and TRBJ2-2; unclear D gene. Germline V gives CDR1 PRHDT, CDR2 FYEKMQ (reference sequence). The CDR3 has 13 residues. V lost 4 bases to trimming and J lost 3 bases, with 6 bases between them. CDR3 sequence reads: CASSSKDTGELFF. CDR3 coding DNA: TGTGCCAGCAGCTCCAAAGACACCGGGGAGCTGTTTTTT.

The J gene is TRBJ2-7, the V gene TRBV5-1; 8 bases are shared with TRBD1. The ends lost 2 bases at V and 3 bases at J; junction bases unmatched: 7. Germline V CDR1 and CDR2: SGHRS, YFSETQ. The CDR3 runs 15 residues. The CDR3 is CASSFYRGYIYEQYF. In DNA form, the CDR3 reads TGCGCCAGCAGCTTCTACAGGGGGTATATCTACGAGCAGTACTTC.

This clone turned up a few times. The same CDR3 is also encoded by other DNA sequences in this sample. The chain is built from TRBV27 and TRBJ1-2, with 11 bases identical to TRBD1. Germline V gives CDR1 MNHEY, CDR2 SMNVEV (reference sequence). The CDR3 is made up of 15 amino acids. Trimming removed 3 bases from V and 1 base from J; junction bases left unmatched: 1. The CDR3 sequence: CASSLGTGGNYGYTF. The CDR3 nucleotides are TGTGCCAGCAGTTTGGGGACAGGGGGTAACTATGGCTACACCTTC.

J is TRBJ2-3 and V is TRBV2; 11 bases agree with TRBD2. The V and J ends lost 3 bases and 2 bases, in that order; junction bases with no gene match: 7. Germline CDR1 and CDR2: SNHLY and FYNNEI. This CDR3 has 17 amino acids. This chain's CDR3 is CASSEGLAALTTDTQYF. The CDR3, as DNA: TGTGCCAGCAGTGAGGGACTAGCGGCGTTAACCACAGATACGCAGTATTTT.

This rearrangement joins TRBV7-9 to TRBJ1-2; unclear D gene. Trimming stripped 1 base from V and 1 base from J, with 4 bases between. Germline loops: CDR1 SEHNR, CDR2 FQNEAQ (reference sequence). The CDR3 covers 13 residues. The CDR3 spells CASSLGHNYGYTF. CDR3 nucleotide sequence: TGTGCCAGCAGCTTAGGGCATAACTATGGCTACACCTTC.

The chain combines TRBV30 with TRBJ1-2; perhaps TRBD1 as D (5 bases). Germline CDR1 reads GTSNPN; CDR2 reads SVGIG (reference sequence). The CDR3 sequence is 12 residues long. The ends were cut back, 5 bases at V and 8 bases at J, with 15 bases in the middle. CDR3 DNA sequence: TGTGCCTGGGGCGGCGGGGGTGAAGGCTACACCTTC. Translation gives CAWGGGGEGYTF.

This clone was seen a few times. The J gene is TRBJ1-4, the V gene TRBV2; tentative D call: TRBD1 (5 bases). The CDR3 covers 17 residues. The germline gives CDR1 SNHLY, CDR2 FYNNEI. V shed 0 bases and J shed 11 bases, with 22 bases lying between them. The CDR3 DNA sequence: TGTGCCAGCAGTGAAGCGCTTCGAGGGGCCCCACTAGGGAAACTGTTTTTT. This translates into CASSEALRGAPLGKLFF.

The chain employs TRBV5-6 and TRBJ2-7, with D hard to call. Trimming pared 0 bases from V and 0 bases from J, leaving 4 bases between. This CDR3 is 13 amino acids long. Germline CDR1 SGHDT, CDR2 YYEEEE. The CDR3 loop reads CASSLDLSYEQYF. DNA of the CDR3: TGTGCCAGCAGCTTGGACCTCTCCTACGAGCAGTACTTC.

V and J are TRBV14 and TRBJ1-6, with 7 bases fitting TRBD1. The CDR3 contains 15 residues. V gave up 4 bases and J gave up 7 bases; unmatched junction bases: 7. Germline lookup yields CDR1 SGHDN and CDR2 FVKESK. CDR3 protein: CASSLTTGRNSPLHF. The DNA for the CDR3 is TGTGCCAGCAGCCTCACGACAGGGAGAAATTCACCCCTCCACTTT.

The chain couples TRBV7-9 to TRBJ2-7, with D perhaps TRBD2 (5 bases). CDR3 length: 13 amino acids. Germline CDR1 and CDR2: SEHNR and FQNEAQ (reference sequence). V lost 4 bases, J lost 3 bases, and 10 bases lay in between. This chain's CDR3 is CASSSSGNYEQYF. The CDR3 coding sequence is TGTGCCAGCAGCTCCTCCGGGAACTACGAGCAGTACTTC.